This T cell receptor (beta chain) was sequenced in a study of T cells in localized non-small cell lung cancer. Repertoires were generated with immunoSEQ multiplex PCR, while TCRdb's copy carries only in-frame clones and drops some. The table includes more than 12,000 clones, roughly 85% detected once. The germline V gene encodes CDR1 SGHVS and CDR2 FQNEAQ. There are 16 residues in the CDR3. V lost 1 base and J lost 3, with 13 bases in between. General study points: Adjacent lung was found to contain a median around 58 of the top 100 tumor clones.

On this clone: Its antigen is not known.

The sequence came from a female donor older than 55 with stage I squamous cell lung carcinoma. This sequence joins TRBV7-8 and TRBJ1-5; D is uncertain. Sequencing was performed on peripheral blood, taken before any cancer treatment. Here the CDR3 DNA reads TGTGCCAGCAGCTTAGGTGGACTGGGATTCAATCAGCCCCAGCATTTT. Translated, it gives CASSLGGLGFNQPQHF.